The table lists the clone carrying this T cell receptor (beta chain) with a count of one. As yet, its antigen is unknown. This sample was taken from a study of cytomegalovirus exposure and HLA in healthy donors. Study results and caveats: Immune exposure was documented only through CMV serostatus. Per published accounts, TCR beta sequences correctly predicted the HLA-A and HLA-B alleles of most subjects.

With 60 Vbeta and 13 Jbeta primers, the PCR was carried out. Authors' methods: Some 10 million shared chains were among the approximately 76 million unique TCR beta chains that a later analysis counted. The method was immunoSEQ multiplex PCR; TCRdb's version includes in-frame clones alone and lacks a portion of them. V, J and clone size reflect that table, while D and trimming were determined from the DNA. The sample has approximately 140,000 clones; roughly 77% are singletons. This TCR came from a human donor in good health. The sample was PBMCs.

The CDR3 loop is CASSTQGAINEQYF. The CDR3 bases are TGTGCCAGTAGTACTCAGGGGGCTATCAACGAGCAGTACTTC. This sequence joins TRBV19 and TRBJ2-7; 8 bases line up with TRBD1. In germline, CDR1 is LNHDA, CDR2 SQIVND (reference sequence). V was clipped by 4 bases and J by 5 bases; unmatched bases: 7. CDR3 length: 14 amino acids.